This T cell receptor (beta chain) was found in a study of blood T cell repertoires in COVID-19 (TCRdb year 2020). As for the study more broadly: Samples covering the acute and convalescent phases of COVID-19 were provided by collaborators in the United States, Italy and Spain. The material from the prospective study consisted of cDNA or gDNA derived from T cells, B-cell-depleted T cells, or PBMCs. Subjects who had been exposed to COVID-19, were actively infected with it, or had recovered from it provided the deeply sampled blood TCRbeta repertoires that made up the dataset. The repertoires were made available in a free public database intended to serve as a resource for research on the immune response to SARS-CoV-2. The samples were drawn from two sources: the first 160 participants of the ongoing ImmuneRACE study, and 1,000 to 1,500 subjects contributed by 6 global collaborators. A de-identified subject ID, COVID-19 status, age in years and sex were almost always included in the sample metadata. HLA class I and class II types, where available, came from metadata supplied by the sample provider rather than from assay-based typing.

V is reduced by 4 bases and J by 1 base, leaving a spacing of 13 bases between them. Reading from cysteine to phenylalanine, the CDR3 counts 15 amino acids. This entry keeps only the CDR3 DNA: 45 bases, framed from base 1. CDR1 LNHDA and CDR2 SQIVND are derived from the germline V gene (reference sequence). In the prospective study, participants were roughly 18 to 89 years old, resided in fewer than 25 geographic areas of the United States, and were enrolled through a virtual design. In the prospective study, cohorts were assigned on the basis of participant-reported clinical history obtained from a screening survey and a study questionnaire. In the prospective study, mobile phlebotomists collected whole blood, serum and a nasopharyngeal or oropharyngeal swab from each participant. Prospective study participants could optionally give additional blood draws and questionnaires over an approximately two-month period. Before DNA extraction, blood samples from the prospective study were shipped at room temperature or frozen.

The study at large found these results: How much clinical and demographic metadata was included differed by source and by participant, and the metadata was provided uncurated.

This clone was seen just once. Its antigen is currently not known. Nothing much larger sits one base from this clone, and base qualities are not available. TCRbeta CDR3 regions were amplified from genomic DNA by means of the immunoSEQ Assay, a bias-controlled multiplex PCR. Turning to the authors' computational methods: The number of nucleated cells in each sample was estimated from the amplification of reference gene primers within the assay. Sequence reads were collapsed and filtered to measure the absolute abundance of every unique TCRbeta CDR3 rearrangement. Productive Simpson clonality was computed per sample as the square root of Simpson's diversity index over productive rearrangements. TCRdb mirrors the immuneACCESS table, restricted to in-frame sequences. Some clones are absent from its copies; in checked studies, under half trace to an unresolved V gene, and the reason for the others is unknown. Clone size and V and J calls were adopted from that table, with D and trimming inferred from the DNA. For this sample there are about 220,000 clones; 80% to 90% appear just once. Together, the top ten hold roughly 15% of the sample.

The chain is made from TRBV19 and TRBJ2-5, and possibly TRBD1, on 5 matching bases. Sequenced sample: PBMCs or T cells enriched from blood (not recorded which). This clonotype was sampled from a woman between 45 and 60 years old with acute COVID-19. The CDR3 region has the sequence CASSTPQELQETQYF. The DNA is as follows: TGTGCCAGTAGTACCCCACAGGAGCTCCAAGAGACCCAGTACTTC.